The entry that follows covers one TCR beta chain sequence. What it binds is not known. The data originate from a study of graft-versus-host responses after intestinal transplantation. Study-level background: Transplants were multivisceral, liver-intestinal, or isolated intestinal.

The study, taken as a whole, reports: After transplant, early declines in HvG clones were associated with peak levels of circulating GvH clones. Some GvH clones were seen earlier in gut or blood, suggesting intestinal origin.

Generated by immunoSEQ multiplex PCR, the TCRdb table keeps only in-frame clones and is missing some. The table includes around 90,000 clones, roughly 93% detected once. The receptor comes from a human donor who was the organ donor for an intestinal transplant. Sequencing used unstimulated CD4+ T cells sorted from spleen or lymph node cells, obtained before transplant.

CDR3 sequence reads: CASSLPTASGVDIQYF. The CDR3 DNA sequence: TGCGCCAGCAGCCTGCCGACTGCTAGCGGGGTAGACATTCAGTACTTC. The V gene is TRBV5-1, the J gene TRBJ2-4, with TRBD2 identical over 9 bases. Germline V gene sequence: CDR1 SGHRS, CDR2 YFSETQ. The CDR3 has 16 amino acids. V was pared by 4 bases and J by 8 bases, with 13 bases of the junction left unmatched.